The T cell receptor beta chain under discussion was sequenced for a study of cytomegalovirus exposure and HLA in healthy donors. Across the whole study: The approximately 120 validation repertoires were reported in a later analysis to have been generated on the same platform as the 666 first-cohort repertoires.

Study conclusions and caveats: There were some public TCRs occurring in many donors, but most TCR sequences were rare. The study designated over 150 TCR beta chains cytomegalovirus-associated.

TCRdb's copy holds only in-frame clones and misses some; the assay was immunoSEQ multiplex PCR. This sample carries about 120,000 clones, roughly nine tenths of them seen once, and the ten largest clones take roughly 2%. CDR3 length: 16 amino acids. With V trimmed by 6 bases and J by 4 bases, 7 bases remained unmatched. Germline CDR1 MNHNY, CDR2 SVGAGI (reference sequence). To note about this clone: The antigen remains unidentified.

This receptor was obtained from a woman younger than 30 in good health and CMV-seronegative. The specimen sequenced was PBMCs. V gene TRBV6-6 combines with J gene TRBJ2-2, with 11 bases matching TRBD1. Here the CDR3 DNA reads TGTGCCAGCAGCCCAGGGACAGGGGGAATCACCGGGGAGCTGTTTTTT. As protein: CASSPGTGGITGELFF.